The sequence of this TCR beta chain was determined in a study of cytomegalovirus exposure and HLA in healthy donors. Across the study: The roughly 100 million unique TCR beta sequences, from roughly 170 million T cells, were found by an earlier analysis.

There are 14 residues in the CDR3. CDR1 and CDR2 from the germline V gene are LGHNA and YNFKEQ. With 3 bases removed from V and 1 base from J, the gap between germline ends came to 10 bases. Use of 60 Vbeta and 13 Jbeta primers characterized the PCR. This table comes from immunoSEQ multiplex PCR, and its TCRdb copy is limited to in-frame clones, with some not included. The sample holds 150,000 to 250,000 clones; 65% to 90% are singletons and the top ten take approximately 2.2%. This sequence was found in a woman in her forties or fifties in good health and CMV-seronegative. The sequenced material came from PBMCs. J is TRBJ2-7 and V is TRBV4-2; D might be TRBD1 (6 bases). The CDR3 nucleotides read TGTGCCAGCAGCCAGAGGGACACTTCCTACGAGCAGTACTTC. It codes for CASSQRDTSYEQYF.